This is a list of T cell receptor beta chains from one sample in a study of blood T cell repertoires in COVID-19. Repertoires were generated with immunoSEQ multiplex PCR, while TCRdb's copy carries only in-frame clones and drops some. The profile shows fewer than 150,000 clones, approximately 86% of them singletons. Input material: peripheral blood. The receptors here all came from a woman aged 50 to 65 who had recovered from COVID-19. Each CDR3 is given with its conserved first and last residue. Fields, in order: CDR3 DNA, CDR3 protein, clone size, J gene, V gene, D gene. The D gene is left open where the match is weak. Expanded clones get a size class; other rows say once, few or many, or leave the size out.

TGTGCCAGCAGCGTATTCGAGCGGGGGGCTCACAATGAGCAGTTCTTC | CASSVFERGAHNEQFF | . | TRBJ2-1 | TRBV9 | TRBD2
TGTGCCAGAAGCACATCCGGGACAGACGGTGGGCAGCCCCAGCATTTT | CARSTSGTDGGQPQHF | . | TRBJ1-5 | TRBV7-5 | .
TGCAGCGTTGTGGGGGGTAAGGGGTTAGCCGAGCAGTACTTC | CSVVGGKGLAEQYF | . | TRBJ2-7 | TRBV29-1 | .
TGTGCCATCAGCCAGGGGGCGATGCGGAACACTGAAGCTTTCTTT | CAISQGAMRNTEAFF | . | TRBJ1-1 | TRBV10-3 | TRBD1
TGCAGTGCTAGTGGACCGGGGAATGAAAAACTGTTTTTT | CSASGPGNEKLFF | few | TRBJ1-4 | TRBV20-1 | .
TGTGCCAGCAGTAGGGCAGGACAGGGGGCAGGAGAAAAACTGTTTTTT | CASSRAGQGAGEKLFF | . | TRBJ1-4 | TRBV27 | TRBD1
TGTGCCAGCAGCTTAGTAGGGACAATCGAGCAGTACTTC | CASSLVGTIEQYF | . | TRBJ2-7 | TRBV7-2 | .
TGTGCCAGCAGCAACCCTTACAGCGGATCTAAGCTGTTTTTT | CASSNPYSGSKLFF | once | TRBJ2-2 | TRBV7-8 | .
TGTGCCTGGAGTTCTAGTACAATCTCACCCCTCCACTTT | CAWSSSTISPLHF | . | TRBJ1-6 | TRBV30 | .
TGTGCCAGCAGCCCTGCGTCGACGCAGTATTTT | CASSPASTQYF | . | TRBJ2-3 | TRBV7-9 | .